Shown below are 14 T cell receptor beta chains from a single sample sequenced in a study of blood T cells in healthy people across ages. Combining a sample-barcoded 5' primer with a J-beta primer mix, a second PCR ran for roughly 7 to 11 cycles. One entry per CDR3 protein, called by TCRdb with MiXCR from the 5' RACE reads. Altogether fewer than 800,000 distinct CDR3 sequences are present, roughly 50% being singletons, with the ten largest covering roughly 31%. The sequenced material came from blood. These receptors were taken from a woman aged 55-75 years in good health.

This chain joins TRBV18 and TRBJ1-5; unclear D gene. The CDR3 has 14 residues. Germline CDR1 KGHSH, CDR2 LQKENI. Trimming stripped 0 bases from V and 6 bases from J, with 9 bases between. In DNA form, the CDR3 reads TGTGCCAGCTCACCACCGGGTGTGGGTCAGCCCCAGCATTTT. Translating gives CASSPPGVGQPQHF.

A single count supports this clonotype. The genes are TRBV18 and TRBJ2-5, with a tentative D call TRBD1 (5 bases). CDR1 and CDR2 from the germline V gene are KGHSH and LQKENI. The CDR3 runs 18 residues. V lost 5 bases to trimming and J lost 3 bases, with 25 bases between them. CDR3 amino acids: CASSDIDSQRIVEETQYF. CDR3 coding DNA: TGTGCCAGCTCAGATATAGACAGCCAAAGGATTGTCGAAGAGACCCAGTACTTC. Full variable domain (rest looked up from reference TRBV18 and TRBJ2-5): NAGVMQNPRHLVRRRGQEARLRCSPMKGHSHVYWYRQLPEEGLKFMVYLQKENIIDESGMPKERFSAEFPKEGPSILRIQQVVRGDSAAYFCASSDIDSQRIVEETQYFGPGTRLLVL.

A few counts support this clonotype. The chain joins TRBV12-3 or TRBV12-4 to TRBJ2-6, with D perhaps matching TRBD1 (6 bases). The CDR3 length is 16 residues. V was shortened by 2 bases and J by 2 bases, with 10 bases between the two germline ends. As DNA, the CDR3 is TGTGCCAGCAGTTTACCTAACAGGGCTGGGGCCAACGTCCTGACTTTC. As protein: CASSLPNRAGANVLTF.

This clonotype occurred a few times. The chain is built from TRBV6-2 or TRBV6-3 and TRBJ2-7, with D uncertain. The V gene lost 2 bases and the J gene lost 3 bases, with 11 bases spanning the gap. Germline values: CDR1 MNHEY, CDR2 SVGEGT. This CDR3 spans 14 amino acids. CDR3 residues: CASSYERLGYEQYF. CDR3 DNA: TGTGCCAGCAGTTACGAACGGCTTGGCTACGAGCAGTACTTC.

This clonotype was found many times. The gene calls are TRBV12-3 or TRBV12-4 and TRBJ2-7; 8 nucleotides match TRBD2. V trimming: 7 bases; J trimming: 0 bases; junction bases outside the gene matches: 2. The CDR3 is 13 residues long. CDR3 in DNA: TGTGCCAGCAAGCGGGGGAACTCCTACGAGCAGTACTTC. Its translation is CASKRGNSYEQYF.

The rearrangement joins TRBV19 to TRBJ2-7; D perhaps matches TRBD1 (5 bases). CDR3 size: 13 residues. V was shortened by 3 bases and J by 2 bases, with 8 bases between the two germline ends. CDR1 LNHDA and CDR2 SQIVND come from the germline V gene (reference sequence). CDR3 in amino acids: CASSMTAAYEQYF. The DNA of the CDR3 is TGTGCCAGTAGTATGACAGCTGCCTACGAGCAGTACTTC.

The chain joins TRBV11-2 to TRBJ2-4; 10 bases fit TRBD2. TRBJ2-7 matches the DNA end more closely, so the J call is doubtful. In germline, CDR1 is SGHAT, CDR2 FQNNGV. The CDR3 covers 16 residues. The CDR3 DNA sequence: TGTGCCAGCAGCCTCAATCCCGGGACTAGCGACTACGAGCAGTACTTC. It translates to CASSLNPGTSDYEQYF.

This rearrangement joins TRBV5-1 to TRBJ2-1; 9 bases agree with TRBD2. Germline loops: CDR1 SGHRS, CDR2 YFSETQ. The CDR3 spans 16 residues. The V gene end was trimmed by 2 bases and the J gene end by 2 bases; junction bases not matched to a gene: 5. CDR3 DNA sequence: TGCGCCAGCAGCTTTTTAGCGGGAGCTACCTACAATGAGCAGTTCTTC. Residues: CASSFLAGATYNEQFF.

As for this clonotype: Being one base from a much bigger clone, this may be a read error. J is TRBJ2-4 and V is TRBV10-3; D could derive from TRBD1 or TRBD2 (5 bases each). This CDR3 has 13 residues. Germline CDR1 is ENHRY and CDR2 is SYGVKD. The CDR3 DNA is TGTGCCAGCAGTGAGGGCAGGGACGATGGTCAGTACTTC. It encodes CASSEGRDDGQYF.

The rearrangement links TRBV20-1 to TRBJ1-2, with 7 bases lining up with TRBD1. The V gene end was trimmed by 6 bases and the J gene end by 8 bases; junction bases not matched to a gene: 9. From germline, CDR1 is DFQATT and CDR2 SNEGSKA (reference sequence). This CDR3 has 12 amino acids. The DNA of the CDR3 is TGCAGTGCGTGGGGACAGATGAAGGGCTACACCTTC. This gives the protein CSAWGQMKGYTF.

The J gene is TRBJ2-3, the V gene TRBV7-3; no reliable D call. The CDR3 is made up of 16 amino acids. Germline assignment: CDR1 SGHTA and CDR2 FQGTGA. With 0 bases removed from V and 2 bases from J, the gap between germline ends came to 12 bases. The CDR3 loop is CASSLTQVGSTDTQYF. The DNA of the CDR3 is TGTGCCAGCAGCTTAACTCAGGTCGGATCCACAGATACGCAGTATTTT.

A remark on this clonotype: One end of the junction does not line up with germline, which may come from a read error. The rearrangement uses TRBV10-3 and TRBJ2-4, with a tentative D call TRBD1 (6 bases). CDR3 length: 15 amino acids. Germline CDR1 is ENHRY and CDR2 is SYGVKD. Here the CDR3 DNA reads TGTGTCATCAGAGCAGGGGCTAGCTCACAAAACATTCAGTACTTC. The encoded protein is CVIRAGASSQNIQYF.

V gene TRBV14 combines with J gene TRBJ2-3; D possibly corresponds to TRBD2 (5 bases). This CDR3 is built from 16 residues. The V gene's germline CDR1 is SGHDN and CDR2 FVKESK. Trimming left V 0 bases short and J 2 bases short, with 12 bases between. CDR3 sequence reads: CASSQDRPGNTDTQYF. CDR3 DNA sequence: TGTGCCAGCAGCCAAGATCGCCCGGGGAACACAGATACGCAGTATTTT.

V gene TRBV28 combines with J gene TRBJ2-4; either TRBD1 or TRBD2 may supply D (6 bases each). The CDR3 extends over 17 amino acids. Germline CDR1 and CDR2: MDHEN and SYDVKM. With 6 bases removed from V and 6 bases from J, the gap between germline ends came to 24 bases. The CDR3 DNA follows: TGTGCCAGCAGCACGACTGGGGGGCGGGATGATAGAAACATTCAGTACTTC. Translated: CASSTTGGRDDRNIQYF. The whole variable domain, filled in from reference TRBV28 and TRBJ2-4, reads DVKVTQSSRYLVKRTGEKVFLECVQDMDHENMFWYRQDPGLGLRLIYFSYDVKMKEKGDIPEGYSVSREKKERFSLILESASTNQTSMYLCASSTTGGRDDRNIQYFGAGTRLSVL.